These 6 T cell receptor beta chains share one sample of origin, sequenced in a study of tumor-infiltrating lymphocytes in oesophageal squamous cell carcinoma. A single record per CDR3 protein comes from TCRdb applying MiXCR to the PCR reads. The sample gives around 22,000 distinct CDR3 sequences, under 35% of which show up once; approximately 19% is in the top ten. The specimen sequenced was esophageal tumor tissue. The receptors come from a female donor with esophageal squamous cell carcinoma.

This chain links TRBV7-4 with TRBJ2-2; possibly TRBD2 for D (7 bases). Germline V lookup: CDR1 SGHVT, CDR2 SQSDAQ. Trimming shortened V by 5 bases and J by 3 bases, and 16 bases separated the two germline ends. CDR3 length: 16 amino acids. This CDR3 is CASSENRGAHTGELFF. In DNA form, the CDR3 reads TGTGCCAGCAGCGAAAACCGGGGGGCTCACACCGGGGAGCTGTTTTTT.

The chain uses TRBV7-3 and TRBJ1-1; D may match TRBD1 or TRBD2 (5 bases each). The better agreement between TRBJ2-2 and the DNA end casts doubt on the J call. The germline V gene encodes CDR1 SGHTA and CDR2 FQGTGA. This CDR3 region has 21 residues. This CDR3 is CASSLPPTDSSPVYRGPELFF. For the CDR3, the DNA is TGTGCCAGCAGCCTACCACCGACGGACTCGTCCCCGGTCTACCGGGGCCCGGAGCTGTTTTTT.

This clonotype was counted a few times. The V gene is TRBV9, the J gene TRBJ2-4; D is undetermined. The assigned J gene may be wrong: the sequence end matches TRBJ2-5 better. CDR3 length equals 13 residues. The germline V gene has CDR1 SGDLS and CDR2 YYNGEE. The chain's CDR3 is CASSVAFQETQYF. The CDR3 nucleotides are TGTGCCAGCAGCGTAGCTTTCCAAGAGACCCAGTACTTC.

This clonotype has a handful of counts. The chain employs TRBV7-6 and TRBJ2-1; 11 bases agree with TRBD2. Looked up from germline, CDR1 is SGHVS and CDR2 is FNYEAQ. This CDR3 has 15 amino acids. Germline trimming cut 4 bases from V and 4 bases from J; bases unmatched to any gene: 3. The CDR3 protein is CASSSRLAGYNEQFF. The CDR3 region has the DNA TGTGCCAGCAGCTCCAGACTAGCGGGATACAATGAGCAGTTCTTC.

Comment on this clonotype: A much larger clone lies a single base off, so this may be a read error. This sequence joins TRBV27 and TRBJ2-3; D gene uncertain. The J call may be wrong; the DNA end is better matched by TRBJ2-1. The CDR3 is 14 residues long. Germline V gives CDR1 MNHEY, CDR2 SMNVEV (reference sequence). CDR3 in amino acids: CASSPSMSAHEQFF. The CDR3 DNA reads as TGTGCCAGCAGTCCGTCGATGAGCGCTCACGAGCAGTTCTTC.

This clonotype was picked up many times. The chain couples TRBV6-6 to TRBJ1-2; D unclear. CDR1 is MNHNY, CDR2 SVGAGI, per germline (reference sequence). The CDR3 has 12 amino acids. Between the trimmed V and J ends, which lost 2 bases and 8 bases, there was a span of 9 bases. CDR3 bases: TGTGCCAGCAGTTACGAGGGTAGGGGCTACACCTTC. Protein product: CASSYEGRGYTF.